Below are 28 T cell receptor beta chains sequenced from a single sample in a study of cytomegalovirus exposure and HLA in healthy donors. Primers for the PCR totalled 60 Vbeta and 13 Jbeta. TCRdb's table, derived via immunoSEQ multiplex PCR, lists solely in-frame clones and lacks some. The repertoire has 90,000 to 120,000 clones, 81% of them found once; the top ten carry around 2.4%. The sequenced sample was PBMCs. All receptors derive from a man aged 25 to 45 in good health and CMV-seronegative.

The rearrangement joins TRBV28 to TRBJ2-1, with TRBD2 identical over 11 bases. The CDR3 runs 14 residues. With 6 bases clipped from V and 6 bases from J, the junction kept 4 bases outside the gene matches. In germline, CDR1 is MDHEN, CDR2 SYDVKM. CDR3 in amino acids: CASSSLAGVNEQFF. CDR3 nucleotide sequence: TGTGCCAGCAGCTCACTAGCGGGAGTCAATGAGCAGTTCTTC.

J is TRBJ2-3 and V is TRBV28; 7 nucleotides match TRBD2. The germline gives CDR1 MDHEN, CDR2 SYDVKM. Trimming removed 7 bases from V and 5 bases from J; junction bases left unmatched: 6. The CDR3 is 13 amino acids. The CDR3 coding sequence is TGTGCCAGCAATGCGGGAGCGGTAGATACGCAGTATTTT. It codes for CASNAGAVDTQYF.

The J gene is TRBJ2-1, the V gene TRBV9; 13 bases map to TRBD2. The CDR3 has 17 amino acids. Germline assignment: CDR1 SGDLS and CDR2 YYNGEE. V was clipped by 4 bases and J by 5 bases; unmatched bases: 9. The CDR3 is CASSPWTSGSPDNEQFF. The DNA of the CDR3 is TGTGCCAGCAGCCCATGGACTAGCGGGAGCCCGGACAATGAGCAGTTCTTC.

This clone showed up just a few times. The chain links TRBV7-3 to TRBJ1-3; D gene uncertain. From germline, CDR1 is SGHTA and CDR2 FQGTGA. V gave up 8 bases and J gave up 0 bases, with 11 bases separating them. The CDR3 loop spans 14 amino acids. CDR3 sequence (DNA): TGTGCCAGCGGTACGGGAGTCTCTGGAAACACCATATATTTT. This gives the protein CASGTGVSGNTIYF.

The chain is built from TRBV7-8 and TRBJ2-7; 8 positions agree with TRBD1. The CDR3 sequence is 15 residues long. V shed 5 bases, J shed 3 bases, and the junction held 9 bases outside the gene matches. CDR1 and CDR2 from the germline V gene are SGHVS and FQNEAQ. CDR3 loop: CASSTGTGAIYEQYF. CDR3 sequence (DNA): TGTGCCAGCAGCACGGGGACAGGAGCTATCTACGAGCAGTACTTC.

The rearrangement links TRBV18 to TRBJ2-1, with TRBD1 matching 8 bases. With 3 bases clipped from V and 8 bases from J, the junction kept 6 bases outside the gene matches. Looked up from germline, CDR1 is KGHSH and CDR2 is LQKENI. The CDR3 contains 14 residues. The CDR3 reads CASSPFLTGDEQFF. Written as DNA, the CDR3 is TGTGCCAGCTCACCGTTTTTGACAGGGGATGAGCAGTTCTTC.

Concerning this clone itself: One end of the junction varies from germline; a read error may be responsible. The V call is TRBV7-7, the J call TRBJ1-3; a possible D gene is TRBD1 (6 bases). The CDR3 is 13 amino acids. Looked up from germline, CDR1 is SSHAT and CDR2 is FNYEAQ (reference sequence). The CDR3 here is CASSLGQGNTIYF. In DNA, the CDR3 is TGTGCTAGCAGCTTAGGACAGGGAAACACCATATATTTT. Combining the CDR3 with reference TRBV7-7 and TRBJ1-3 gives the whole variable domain GAGVSQSPRYKVTKRGQDVTLRCDPISSHATLYWYQQALGQGPEFLTYFNYEAQPDKSGLPSDRFSAERPEGSISTLTIQRTEQRDSAMYRCASSLGQGNTIYFGEGSWLTVV.

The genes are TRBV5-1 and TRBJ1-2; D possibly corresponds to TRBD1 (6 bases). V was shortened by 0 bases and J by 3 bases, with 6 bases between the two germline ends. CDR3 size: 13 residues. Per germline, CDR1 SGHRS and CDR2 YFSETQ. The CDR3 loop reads CASSLGQDYGYTF. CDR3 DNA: TGCGCCAGCAGCTTGGGACAGGACTATGGCTACACCTTC.

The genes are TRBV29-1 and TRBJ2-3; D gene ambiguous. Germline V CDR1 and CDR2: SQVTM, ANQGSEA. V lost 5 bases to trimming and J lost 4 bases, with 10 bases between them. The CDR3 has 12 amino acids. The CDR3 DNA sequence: TGCAGCGTTCTCCGGTCCGCAGATACGCAGTATTTT. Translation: CSVLRSADTQYF.

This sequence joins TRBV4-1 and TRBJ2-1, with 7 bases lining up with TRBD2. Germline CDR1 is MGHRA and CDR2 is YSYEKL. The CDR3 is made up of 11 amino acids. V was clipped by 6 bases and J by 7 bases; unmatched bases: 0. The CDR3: CASRRGNEQFF. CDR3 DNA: TGCGCCAGCAGGCGGGGGAATGAGCAGTTCTTC.

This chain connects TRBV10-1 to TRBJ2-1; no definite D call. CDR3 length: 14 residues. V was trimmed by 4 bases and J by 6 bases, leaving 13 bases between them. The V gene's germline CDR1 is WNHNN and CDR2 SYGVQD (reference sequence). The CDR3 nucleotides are TGCGCCAGCAGTGGCTACCAAAACAGCAATGAGCAGTTCTTC. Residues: CASSGYQNSNEQFF.

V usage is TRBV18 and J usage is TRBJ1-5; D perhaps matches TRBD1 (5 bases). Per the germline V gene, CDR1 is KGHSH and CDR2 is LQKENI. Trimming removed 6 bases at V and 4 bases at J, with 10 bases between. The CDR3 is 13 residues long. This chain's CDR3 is CASSPTENQPQHF. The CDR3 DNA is TGTGCCAGCTCCCCGACAGAGAATCAGCCCCAGCATTTT.

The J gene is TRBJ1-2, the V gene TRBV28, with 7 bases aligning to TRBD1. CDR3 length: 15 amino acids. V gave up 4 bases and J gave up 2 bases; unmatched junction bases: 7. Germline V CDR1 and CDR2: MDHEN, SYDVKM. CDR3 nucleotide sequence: TGTGCCAGCAGTTCCGCCGGGACAGACAACTATGGCTACACCTTC. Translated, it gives CASSSAGTDNYGYTF.

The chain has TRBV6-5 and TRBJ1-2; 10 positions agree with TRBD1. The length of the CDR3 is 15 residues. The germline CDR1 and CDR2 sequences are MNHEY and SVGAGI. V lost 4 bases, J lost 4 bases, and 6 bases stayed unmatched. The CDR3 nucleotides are TGTGCCAGCAGTTTTGGACAGGGGGTAGGCTATGGCTACACCTTC. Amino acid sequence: CASSFGQGVGYGYTF.

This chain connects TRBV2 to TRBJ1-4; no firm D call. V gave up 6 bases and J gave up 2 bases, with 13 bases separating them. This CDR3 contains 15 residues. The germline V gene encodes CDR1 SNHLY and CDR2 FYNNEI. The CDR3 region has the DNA TGTGCCAGCAGCCGCCCCCAGGCGACTAATGAAAAACTGTTTTTT. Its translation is CASSRPQATNEKLFF.

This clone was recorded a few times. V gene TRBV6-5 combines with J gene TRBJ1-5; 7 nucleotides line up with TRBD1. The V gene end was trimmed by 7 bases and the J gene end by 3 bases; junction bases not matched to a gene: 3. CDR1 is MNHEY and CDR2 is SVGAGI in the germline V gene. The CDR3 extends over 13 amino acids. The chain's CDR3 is CASKGQSNQPQHF. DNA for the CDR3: TGTGCCAGCAAGGGACAGTCCAATCAGCCCCAGCATTTT.

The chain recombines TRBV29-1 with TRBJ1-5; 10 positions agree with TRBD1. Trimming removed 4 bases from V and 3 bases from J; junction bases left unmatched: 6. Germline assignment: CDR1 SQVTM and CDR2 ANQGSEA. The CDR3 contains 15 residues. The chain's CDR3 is CSVGLGQGFNQPQHF. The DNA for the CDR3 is TGCAGCGTTGGATTGGGACAGGGGTTCAATCAGCCCCAGCATTTT.

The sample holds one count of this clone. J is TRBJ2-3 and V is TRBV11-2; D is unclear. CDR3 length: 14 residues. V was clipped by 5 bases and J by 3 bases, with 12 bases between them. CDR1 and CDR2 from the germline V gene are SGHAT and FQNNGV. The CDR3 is CASSPAAFTDTQYF. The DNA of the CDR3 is TGTGCCAGCAGCCCTGCCGCGTTTACAGATACGCAGTATTTT.

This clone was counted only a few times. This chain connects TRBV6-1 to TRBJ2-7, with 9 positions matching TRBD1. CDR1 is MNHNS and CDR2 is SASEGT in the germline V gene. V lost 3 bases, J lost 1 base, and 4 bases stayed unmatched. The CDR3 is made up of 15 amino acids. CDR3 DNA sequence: TGTGCCAGCAGTGAGCGGGGGACAGGGTCCTACGAGCAGTACTTC. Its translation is CASSERGTGSYEQYF.

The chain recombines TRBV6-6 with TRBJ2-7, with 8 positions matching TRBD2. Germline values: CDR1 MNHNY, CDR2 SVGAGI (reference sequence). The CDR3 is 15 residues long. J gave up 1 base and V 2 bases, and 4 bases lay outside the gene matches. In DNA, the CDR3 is TGTGCCAGCAGTTACGGGATAGCGGGGTCCTACGAGCAGTACTTC. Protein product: CASSYGIAGSYEQYF.

In nucleotides, the CDR3 is TGTGCCAGCTCCTGGGCCCCCTACAATGAGCAGTTCTTC. Its protein is CASSWAPYNEQFF. This chain connects TRBV2 to TRBJ2-1; no clear D. CDR3 size: 13 residues. Germline V gives CDR1 SNHLY, CDR2 FYNNEI. Trimming pared 8 bases from V and 2 bases from J, leaving 10 bases between.

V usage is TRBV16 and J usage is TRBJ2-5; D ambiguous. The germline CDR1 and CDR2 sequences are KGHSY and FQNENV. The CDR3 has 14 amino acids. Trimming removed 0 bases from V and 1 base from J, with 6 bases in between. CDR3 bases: TGTGCCAGCAGCCAATCATACAGCCAAGAGACCCAGTACTTC. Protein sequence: CASSQSYSQETQYF.

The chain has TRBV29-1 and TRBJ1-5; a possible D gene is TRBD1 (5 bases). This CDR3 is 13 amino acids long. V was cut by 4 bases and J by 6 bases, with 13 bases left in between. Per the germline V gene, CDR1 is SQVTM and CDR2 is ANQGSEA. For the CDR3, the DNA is TGCAGCGTTGGATCAGGGCAAGGTCAGCCCCAGCATTTT. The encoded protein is CSVGSGQGQPQHF.

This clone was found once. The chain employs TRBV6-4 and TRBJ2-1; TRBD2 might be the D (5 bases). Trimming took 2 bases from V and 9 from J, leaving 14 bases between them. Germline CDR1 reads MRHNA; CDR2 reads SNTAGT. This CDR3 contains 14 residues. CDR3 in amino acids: CASSDQSGVGEQFF. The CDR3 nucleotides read TGTGCCAGCAGTGACCAGTCCGGGGTCGGTGAGCAGTTCTTC.

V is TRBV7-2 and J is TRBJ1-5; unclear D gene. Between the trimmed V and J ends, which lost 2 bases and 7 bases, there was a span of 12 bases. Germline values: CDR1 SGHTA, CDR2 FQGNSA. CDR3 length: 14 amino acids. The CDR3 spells CASSLYGEVQPQHF. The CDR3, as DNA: TGTGCCAGCAGCTTATATGGGGAGGTACAGCCCCAGCATTTT.

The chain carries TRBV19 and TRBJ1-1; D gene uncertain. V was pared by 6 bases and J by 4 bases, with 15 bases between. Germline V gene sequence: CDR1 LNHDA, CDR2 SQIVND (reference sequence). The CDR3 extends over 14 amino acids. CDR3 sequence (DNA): TGTGCCAGTAGCCCCTTACGGAGGCTCACTGAAGCTTTCTTT. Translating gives CASSPLRRLTEAFF.

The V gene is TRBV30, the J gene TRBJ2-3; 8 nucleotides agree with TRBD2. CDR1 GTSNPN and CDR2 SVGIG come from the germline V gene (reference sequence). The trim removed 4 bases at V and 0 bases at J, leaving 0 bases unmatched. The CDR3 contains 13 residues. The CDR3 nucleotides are TGTGCCTGGACTAGCGGGAGCACAGATACGCAGTATTTT. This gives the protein CAWTSGSTDTQYF.

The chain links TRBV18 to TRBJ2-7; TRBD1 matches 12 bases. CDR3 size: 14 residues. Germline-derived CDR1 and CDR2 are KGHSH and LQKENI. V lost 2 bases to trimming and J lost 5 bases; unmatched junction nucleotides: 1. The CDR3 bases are TGTGCCAGCTCACCAGGGACAGGGGGCGACGAGCAGTACTTC. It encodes CASSPGTGGDEQYF. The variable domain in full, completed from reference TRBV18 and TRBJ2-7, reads NAGVMQNPRHLVRRRGQEARLRCSPMKGHSHVYWYRQLPEEGLKFMVYLQKENIIDESGMPKERFSAEFPKEGPSILRIQQVVRGDSAAYFCASSPGTGGDEQYFGPGTRLTVT.